A selection of T cell receptor beta chains follows, all from one sample in a study of metastatic and nonmetastatic thyroid tumors. TCRdb re-clonotyped the PCR reads through MiXCR. This sample yields approximately 17,000 clones, of which about 25% are seen a single time; roughly 14% belongs to the top ten. Sequenced: adjacent normal tissue. These receptors were obtained from a female donor with papillary thyroid cancer or a benign thyroid nodule (not recorded which). Some clones in this sample may be carry-over from other donors' samples. CDR3s include the opening cysteine and the closing phenylalanine or tryptophan. Each record gives: J gene, clone size, V gene, D gene, CDR3 DNA, CDR3 protein. The D gene is left open where the match is weak. For some rows the clone size is stated as once, few or many, or as a class when expanded; others skip it.

>TRBJ1-6|-|TRBV5-1|TRBD1
TGCGCCAGCAGCTTGGCCGGACAGGTCCATAATTCACCCCTCCACTTT
CASSLAGQVHNSPLHF
>TRBJ2-5|few|TRBV12-3/TRBV12-4|-
TGTGCCAGCAGTTCAGCCGGAGGGGGCGAGACCCAGTACTTC
CASSSAGGGETQYF
>TRBJ2-1|medium-sized|TRBV7-8|-
TGTGCCAGCAGCCGAAGGGACTCCCGGGGGGAGCAGTTCTTC
CASSRRDSRGEQFF
>TRBJ1-6|-|TRBV28|-
TGTGCCAGCAGTCCCCCCCGACAGACCAATTCACCCCTCCACTTT
CASSPPRQTNSPLHF
>TRBJ1-1|many|TRBV4-1|-
TGCGCCAGCAGCCAACAAACACAGAACACTGAAGCTTTCTTT
CASSQQTQNTEAFF
>TRBJ1-6|medium-sized|TRBV7-2|TRBD1
TGTGCCAGCAGCTCGGGACAGGGGAACTCCTATAATTCACCCCTCCACTTT
CASSSGQGNSYNSPLHF
>TRBJ1-2|-|TRBV9|TRBD1
TGTGCCAGCAGCATAAACCGGGACAGAACCTATGGCTACACCTTC
CASSINRDRTYGYTF
>TRBJ2-3|-|TRBV11-2|TRBD2
TGTGCCAGCAGCTTAGGAGCGGGAGGCCTCGGGGAGGAAGATACGCAGTATTTT
CASSLGAGGLGEEDTQYF
>TRBJ2-1|few|TRBV10-1|-
TGCGCCAGCAGTGGGGGCAACGGTGAGCAGTTCTTC
CASSGGNGEQFF
>TRBJ2-2|-|TRBV7-3|TRBD2
TGTGCCAGCAGCGTGACTAGCCCCGGGGAGCTGTTTTTT
CASSVTSPGELFF
>TRBJ2-7|-|TRBV29-1|-
TGCAGCGTTGCCCGGGCGCAGGGGGAGCAGTACTTC
CSVARAQGEQYF
>TRBJ1-6|few|TRBV6-6|-
TGTGCCAGCAGTTACGAGAGCTCCTATAATTCACCCCTCCACTTT
CASSYESSYNSPLHF
>TRBJ1-5|-|TRBV7-2|-
TGTGCCAGCAGCCCTGGGGCTACAGGCAATCAGCCCCAGCATTTT
CASSPGATGNQPQHF
>TRBJ2-7|many|TRBV28|-
TGTGCCAGCAGTTTCGACCGCTACGAGCAGTACTTC
CASSFDRYEQYF
>TRBJ2-2|-|TRBV6-1|TRBD2
TGTGCCAGCAGTCGAGCGGGGGCCGGGGAGCTGTTTTTT
CASSRAGAGELFF
>TRBJ2-7|-|TRBV7-3|TRBD2
TGTGCCAGCAGCTTAGGCGGGAGCACCTCCTACGAGCAGTACTTC
CASSLGGSTSYEQYF
>TRBJ2-7|few|TRBV28|-
TGTGCCAGCAGTTTATCAGGGATATCTATGTACGAGCAGTACTTC
CASSLSGISMYEQYF